Below are 15 T cell receptor beta chains sequenced from a single sample in a study of cytomegalovirus exposure and HLA in healthy donors. PCR involved 60 Vbeta and 13 Jbeta primers. The repertoire was sequenced with immunoSEQ multiplex PCR; TCRdb's copy has only in-frame clones and lacks some. The sample contains 90,000 to 110,000 clones, 76% of which appear only once. The sequenced sample was PBMCs. These TCRs come from a man aged 35 to 55 in good health and CMV-seropositive.

The V call is TRBV25-1, the J call TRBJ2-2; weak D call: TRBD1 (5 bases). The germline V and J ends were trimmed by 3 bases and 8 bases, with 22 bases remaining between them. There are 17 residues in the CDR3. Germline values: CDR1 MGHDK, CDR2 SYGVNS. CDR3 amino acids: CASSEPIGQGFAGELFF. In DNA, the CDR3 is TGTGCCAGCAGTGAGCCCATTGGGCAGGGTTTTGCTGGGGAGCTGTTTTTT.

This chain joins TRBV18 and TRBJ1-1; D is possibly TRBD1 (5 bases). The CDR3 consists of 13 residues. The germline V gene has CDR1 KGHSH and CDR2 LQKENI. V was pared by 3 bases and J by 2 bases, with 7 bases between. CDR3 loop: CASSPGRNTEAFF. The CDR3 DNA follows: TGTGCCAGCTCACCGGGGCGTAACACTGAAGCTTTCTTT.

The CDR3 loop is CASRAQGMNTEAFF. DNA of the CDR3: TGTGCCAGCAGGGCACAGGGCATGAACACTGAAGCTTTCTTT. The V call is TRBV25-1, the J call TRBJ1-1; tentative D call: TRBD1 (6 bases). This CDR3 spans 14 amino acids. Germline CDR1 and CDR2: MGHDK and SYGVNS. The V end lost 6 bases, the J end lost 0 bases, and 11 bases lay between the germline ends.

The V and J genes are TRBV27 and TRBJ1-2; D is uncertain. The germline V gene has CDR1 MNHEY and CDR2 SMNVEV (reference sequence). The germline V and J ends were trimmed by 4 bases and 4 bases, with 10 bases remaining between them. CDR3 length equals 13 residues. CDR3 residues: CASSWRVGYGYTF. CDR3 DNA: TGTGCCAGCAGTTGGCGGGTTGGCTATGGCTACACCTTC.

The CDR3: CASSMGTSRYTGELFF. CDR3 coding DNA: TGTGCCAGTAGTATGGGGACTAGCCGATACACCGGGGAGCTGTTTTTT. The chain employs TRBV19 and TRBJ2-2; 9 positions match TRBD2. V was clipped by 3 bases and J by 3 bases; unmatched bases: 5. This CDR3 has 16 amino acids. The V gene's germline CDR1 is LNHDA and CDR2 SQIVND (reference sequence).

This clone turned up a few times. The genes are TRBV25-1 and TRBJ2-1; 7 bases are a match to TRBD1. This CDR3 is built from 15 residues. In germline, CDR1 is MGHDK, CDR2 SYGVNS. J was trimmed by 3 bases and V by 1 base; bases with no gene match: 3. The CDR3 sequence is CASSEFAGGYNEQFF. For the CDR3, the DNA is TGTGCCAGCAGTGAATTTGCAGGGGGCTACAATGAGCAGTTCTTC.

The V gene is TRBV5-4, the J gene TRBJ2-3; D not resolved. V was cut by 4 bases and J by 1 base, with 16 bases left in between. The CDR3 loop spans 16 amino acids. Germline loops: CDR1 SGHNT, CDR2 YYREEE (reference sequence). The chain's CDR3 is CASSLPFRQGTDTQYF. DNA for the CDR3: TGTGCCAGCAGCCTGCCGTTCAGGCAGGGCACAGATACGCAGTATTTT.

The sample holds one count of this clone. The chain uses TRBV25-1 and TRBJ1-2; 7 bases agree with TRBD1. Germline lookup yields CDR1 MGHDK and CDR2 SYGVNS. V trimming: 3 bases; J trimming: 5 bases; junction bases outside the gene matches: 6. This CDR3 comprises 14 residues. Written as DNA, the CDR3 is TGTGCCAGCAGTGACCCCGCAGGGGGGTATGGCTACACCTTC. It encodes CASSDPAGGYGYTF.

The chain recombines TRBV6-1 with TRBJ2-1; a possible D gene is TRBD1 (5 bases). Germline V gene lookup returns CDR1 MNHNS and CDR2 SASEGT. The CDR3 is 15 amino acids. The V end lost 4 bases, the J end lost 5 bases, and 15 bases lay between the germline ends. The CDR3 nucleotides are TGTGCCAGCAGTGGCCCAGGGCAGGGTAACAATGAGCAGTTCTTC. Translated, it gives CASSGPGQGNNEQFF.

This sequence joins TRBV4-2 and TRBJ2-7, with 7 bases aligning to TRBD2. CDR3 size: 16 residues. After removal of 1 base from V and 2 bases from J, the junction contained 8 bases not matched to a gene. Germline CDR1 is LGHNA and CDR2 is YNFKEQ. The chain's CDR3 is CASSQAQGSGPYEQYF. The CDR3 DNA follows: TGTGCCAGCAGCCAAGCGCAGGGTAGCGGGCCCTACGAGCAGTACTTC.

The chain recombines TRBV6-5 with TRBJ2-1; a weak D match, TRBD1 (5 bases). Per the germline V gene, CDR1 is MNHEY and CDR2 is SVGAGI. This CDR3 is built from 13 residues. V was cut by 6 bases and J by 4 bases, with 10 bases left in between. The CDR3 DNA sequence: TGTGCCAGCAGCCTCGACAGATACAATGAGCAGTTCTTC. Its protein product is CASSLDRYNEQFF.

This clone was counted once. J is TRBJ2-3 and V is TRBV11-3; D gene uncertain. Trimming left V 5 bases short and J 0 bases short, with 12 bases between. CDR1 is SGHNT, CDR2 YENEEA, per germline. This CDR3 has 15 amino acids. The CDR3 DNA sequence: TGTGCCAGCAGCCCCTACGCGACTAGCACAGATACGCAGTATTTT. It is translated as CASSPYATSTDTQYF.

The J gene is TRBJ1-1, the V gene TRBV6-6; TRBD1 is a possible D gene (5 bases). V dropped 7 bases and J dropped 0 bases, with 15 bases sitting between them. The CDR3 spans 15 residues. Per the germline V gene, CDR1 is MNHNY and CDR2 is SVGAGI (reference sequence). The CDR3 region has the DNA TGTGCCAGCACACGGGGGATTCCTATGAACACTGAAGCTTTCTTT. Amino acids: CASTRGIPMNTEAFF.

The V gene is TRBV28, the J gene TRBJ2-2, with 7 bases identical to TRBD2. The CDR3 is 16 residues long. The ends lost 3 bases at V and 5 bases at J; junction bases unmatched: 9. CDR1 MDHEN and CDR2 SYDVKM come from the germline V gene. The DNA for the CDR3 is TGTGCCAGCAGTTTCCCCTGGGAGGGTAGGACCGGGGAGCTGTTTTTT. As protein: CASSFPWEGRTGELFF.

The chain employs TRBV5-8 and TRBJ2-2, with D perhaps matching TRBD1 (5 bases). Germline-derived CDR1 and CDR2 are SGHTS and YDEGEE. V was shortened by 6 bases and J by 6 bases, with 15 bases between the two germline ends. CDR3 length equals 14 residues. The DNA of the CDR3 is TGTGCCAGCATCCGTCCAGGGTTCGCCGGGGAGCTGTTTTTT. Its translation: CASIRPGFAGELFF.